This is a list of T cell receptor beta chains from one sample in a study of pediatric ulcerative colitis. The data were produced by immunoSEQ multiplex PCR, yet TCRdb's version contains in-frame clones alone and is incomplete. In the table there are thousands of clones, roughly 89% of which are singletons. Sequenced sample: blood. These TCRs come from a girl aged 10-17 years who was a control in a study of pediatric ulcerative colitis. Each CDR3 is given with its conserved first and last residue. D genes are given only for firm matches. Only some rows state a clone size, as once, few, many or a class for expanded clones.

>TRBJ2-1|.|TRBV28|.
TGTGCCAGCGACCGGCCTCCTTACAATGAGCAGTTCTTC
CASDRPPYNEQFF
>TRBJ2-7|TRBD2|TRBV30|.
TGTGCCTGGATTAGCGGGACCTCCTACGAGCAGTACTTC
CAWISGTSYEQYF
>TRBJ2-7|TRBD2|TRBV4-2|.
TGTGCCAGCAGCCAAGATCGGGGGGGCAGGGGTGGGTACGAGCAGTACTTC
CASSQDRGGRGGYEQYF
>TRBJ1-1|TRBD1|TRBV19|.
TGTGCCGGTGGGACAGGGGCAGAGAACACTGAAGCTTTCTTT
CAGGTGAENTEAFF
>TRBJ2-7|.|TRBV25-1|.
TGTGCCAGCAAAAGGGGGAGCTCCTACGAGCAGTACTTC
CASKRGSSYEQYF
>TRBJ2-1|TRBD1|TRBV25-1|.
TGTGCCAGCAGTGGGGGGAAGGGGGCCTATTACGACAATGAGCAGTTCTTC
CASSGGKGAYYDNEQFF
>TRBJ2-6|.|TRBV28|.
TGTGCCAGCAGTTCCCCTCTCGGGGCCAACGTCCTGACTTTC
CASSSPLGANVLTF
>TRBJ1-2|.|TRBV11-2|.
TGTGCCAGCAGCACCGGACAGTATTATGGCTACACCTTC
CASSTGQYYGYTF
>TRBJ2-1|TRBD2|TRBV13|.
TGTGCCAGCAGCTTTACTAGCGGGTACAATGAGCAGTTCTTC
CASSFTSGYNEQFF
>TRBJ1-5|TRBD1|TRBV2|.
TGTGCCACTTCAGGGGGACATCAGCCCCAGCATTTT
CATSGGHQPQHF
>TRBJ1-1|.|TRBV30|.
TGTGCCTGGAATCCCACAAACTCGGTATCTTTCTTT
CAWNPTNSVSFF
>TRBJ2-3|TRBD2|TRBV27|once
TGTGCCAGCAGTTTCCCTCGCGGTAGCGGGAGAATAGATACGCAGTATTTT
CASSFPRGSGRIDTQYF
>TRBJ1-1|.|TRBV11-2|.
TGTGCCAGCAGCTCGGATGCGAACACTGAAGCTTTCTTT
CASSSDANTEAFF
>TRBJ1-2|.|TRBV13|.
TGTGCCAGCCTGGGACGCAGGGGCTACACCTTC
CASLGRRGYTF
>TRBJ1-4|.|TRBV7-8|once
TGTGCCAGCAGCACGCGTCCTGCAGGGGCTAATGAAAAACTGTTTTTT
CASSTRPAGANEKLFF
>TRBJ2-3|TRBD2|TRBV6-6|.
TGTGCCAGCTTGACTAGCGGGAGTTCAGATACGCAGTATTTT
CASLTSGSSDTQYF
>TRBJ1-5|.|TRBV19|.
TGTGCCAGTAGTATCCCGTCCGGGACGGGGGGCAATCAGCCCCAGCATTTT
CASSIPSGTGGNQPQHF
>TRBJ1-5|.|TRBV11-2|.
TGTGCCAGCAGCTGGGGACCCCAAGGCAATCAGCCCCAGCATTTT
CASSWGPQGNQPQHF
>TRBJ2-6|TRBD1|TRBV4-2|.
TGTGCCAGCAGCCGAGAAGAGGGGGCGTCCGGGGCCAACGTCCTGACTTTC
CASSREEGASGANVLTF
>TRBJ1-1|TRBD1|TRBV29-1|.
TGCAGCGTAGCGGGACAGGTGAACACTGAAGCTTTCTTT
CSVAGQVNTEAFF
>TRBJ2-1|.|TRBV6-5|.
TGTGCCAGCACCAAGGCTGTGTCCTCCTACACTGAGCAGTTCTTC
CASTKAVSSYTEQFF
>TRBJ2-7|.|TRBV27|few
TGTGCCAGCAGACGCTCGACAGCCTACGAGCAGTACTTC
CASRRSTAYEQYF
>TRBJ2-5|TRBD2|TRBV5-1|.
TGCGCCAGCAGGGAGGGGAGGGCGGCATACCAAGAGACCCAGTACTTC
CASREGRAAYQETQYF
>TRBJ2-3|TRBD2|TRBV5-4|once
TGTGCCAGCAGGAAATCCGGGGGAGGGACAGATACGCAGTATTTT
CASRKSGGGTDTQYF
>TRBJ1-1|.|TRBV7-9|.
TGTGCCAGCAGCTTAGGGTACACGGTCAACACTGAAGCTTTCTTT
CASSLGYTVNTEAFF
>TRBJ2-1|.|TRBV6-1|few
TGTGCCAGCAGTCCGGGACTCCCCCATGAGCAGTTCTTC
CASSPGLPHEQFF
>TRBJ2-7|TRBD1|TRBV18|.
TGTGCCAGCTCACCAACGGGACAGGGGTACTACGAGCAGTACTTC
CASSPTGQGYYEQYF
>TRBJ1-5|TRBD1|TRBV11-2|.
TGTGCCAGCAGCTTTAGGACAGGAAGCAATCAGCCCCAGCATTTT
CASSFRTGSNQPQHF
>TRBJ2-4|TRBD1|TRBV5-4|.
TGTGCCAGCAGCTTGGACAGGGGGCCCAAAAACATTCAGTACTTC
CASSLDRGPKNIQYF
>TRBJ2-7|.|TRBV4-1|.
TGCGCCAGCAGCCAAGAATACCTCTCCTACGAGCAGTACTTC
CASSQEYLSYEQYF
>TRBJ1-3|.|TRBV4-3|.
TGCGCCAGCAGCCCCTCTGCGGGGACGGGTGGAAACACCATATATTTT
CASSPSAGTGGNTIYF
>TRBJ2-3|TRBD1|TRBV19|.
TGTGCCAGTACCCTTGGACAGGGGGCAATAGATACGCAGTATTTT
CASTLGQGAIDTQYF
>TRBJ2-7|TRBD1|TRBV11-3|once
TGTGCCAACCGAGGGGACAGCTACTACTACGAGCAGTACTTC
CANRGDSYYYEQYF
>TRBJ2-7|TRBD1|TRBV7-2|.
TGTGCCAGCAGCGAACAGGGGGCTCCCAACGAGCAGTACTTC
CASSEQGAPNEQYF
>TRBJ1-4|TRBD1|TRBV5-4|.
TGTGCCAGCAGCTTGCCGGGACAGGGGGGTGAAAAACTGTTTTTT
CASSLPGQGGEKLFF
>TRBJ2-3|.|TRBV25-1|.
TGTGCCAGCAGACCTTCACTGCCTAGCACAGATACGCAGTATTTT
CASRPSLPSTDTQYF
>TRBJ2-7|.|TRBV7-2|few
TGTGCCAGCAGCTTACTGACAGGCAAAACCTACGAGCAGTACTTC
CASSLLTGKTYEQYF
>TRBJ2-6|.|TRBV28|.
TGTGCCAGCAGTTTATCTGGGGCCAACGTCCTGACTTTC
CASSLSGANVLTF
>TRBJ1-2|.|TRBV5-6|few
TGTGCCAGCAGCTCTATCGGCCCCGCTAACTATGGCTACACCTTC
CASSSIGPANYGYTF
>TRBJ2-1|.|TRBV2|.
TGTGCCAGAACTCAGGAGATCTCCTACAATGAGCAGTTCTTC
CARTQEISYNEQFF
>TRBJ1-2|.|TRBV23-1|.
TGCGCCAGCAGTCGCTGTCGGGTTCAGGGCTACACCTTC
CASSRCRVQGYTF
>TRBJ2-7|.|TRBV2|few
TGTGCCAGCAGGCGGGACGGCTCCTACGAGCAGTACTTC
CASRRDGSYEQYF
>TRBJ1-3|.|TRBV11-2|.
TGTGCCAGCAGCTTCGACAGACACCAAGGAAACACCATATATTTT
CASSFDRHQGNTIYF
>TRBJ2-5|TRBD1|TRBV13|.
TGTGCCAGCAGCTTTTTACAGGGGGCTAAGGAGACCCAGTACTTC
CASSFLQGAKETQYF